Each of the 28 T cell receptor beta chains below was sequenced from the same sample in a study of shared clonotypes between healthy human individuals. The table came from immunoSEQ multiplex PCR; TCRdb's copy has only in-frame clones and leaves some out. The profile covers about 2.4 million clones, with approximately 93% appearing a single time and approximately 0.37% taken by the ten largest. Sequenced material: naive CD4+ T cells from PBMCs. The subset: CD45RA+ positively selected. The receptor set was obtained from a man in his late teens or twenties in good health. Some clones in this sample may be carry-over from other donors' samples.

The table lists this clone with a few counts. Other DNA sequences from this sample encode an identical CDR3 as well. This sequence joins TRBV18 and TRBJ2-2; 8 positions agree with TRBD1. Germline lookup yields CDR1 KGHSH and CDR2 LQKENI. The V segment lost 3 bases and the J segment 5 bases; nucleotides outside the gene matches: 5. The CDR3 has 15 amino acids. This chain's CDR3 is CASSPDRVSTGELFF. The CDR3 region has the DNA TGTGCCAGCTCACCGGACAGGGTGTCTACCGGGGAGCTGTTTTTT.

V usage is TRBV5-1 and J usage is TRBJ2-7; the D is unclear. Germline CDR1 is SGHRS and CDR2 is YFSETQ. Trimming stripped 8 bases from V and 2 bases from J, with 14 bases between. CDR3 size: 13 residues. The CDR3 region has the DNA TGCGCCAGTGCCCCTAGGCCAACCTACGAGCAGTACTTC. Protein sequence: CASAPRPTYEQYF.

To note about this clone: The DNA is omitted, as the CDR3 cannot be located on it reliably, and the CDR3 follows TCRdb's listing. The J gene is TRBJ1-5, the V gene TRBV7-6; the D segment call TRBD1 is taken from the table without a DNA check. A total of 16 residues make up the CDR3, ends included. Germline CDR1 is SGHVS and CDR2 is FNYEAQ. Here the CDR3 reads CASSLGSGQGNQPQHF.

V is TRBV11-2 and J is TRBJ1-5; D ambiguous. The germline CDR1 and CDR2 sequences are SGHAT and FQNNGV. V was shortened by 5 bases and J by 9 bases, with 8 bases between the two germline ends. This CDR3 is built from 11 residues. CDR3 region: CASSLAGPQHF. DNA for the CDR3: TGTGCCAGCAGCCTCGCCGGGCCCCAGCATTTT.

The chain links TRBV4-1 to TRBJ2-7; 11 nucleotides match TRBD1. Per the germline V gene, CDR1 is MGHRA and CDR2 is YSYEKL. The CDR3 runs to 15 residues. Trimming cost V 3 bases and J 5 bases; bases outside gene matches: 6. This chain's CDR3 is CASSQPGQGVHEQYF. In DNA form, the CDR3 reads TGCGCCAGCAGCCAGCCGGGACAGGGGGTGCACGAGCAGTACTTC.

This chain links TRBV7-9 with TRBJ2-2, with 9 bases that match TRBD1. CDR1 and CDR2 from the germline V gene are SEHNR and FQNEAQ (reference sequence). This CDR3 is built from 15 residues. V lost 5 bases to trimming and J lost 4 bases; unmatched junction nucleotides: 5. The CDR3 DNA reads TGTGCCAGCAGCCGGGACAGGGCGGGCACCGGGGAGCTGTTTTTT. Its protein is CASSRDRAGTGELFF.

The genes are TRBV5-1 and TRBJ1-5; tentative D call: TRBD1 (5 bases). CDR3 size: 15 residues. Per the germline V gene, CDR1 is SGHRS and CDR2 is YFSETQ. V was shortened by 2 bases and J by 5 bases, with 14 bases between the two germline ends. CDR3 nucleotide sequence: TGCGCCAGCAGCTTTTCAGGAGGGACTTATCAGCCCCAGCATTTT. Translating it yields CASSFSGGTYQPQHF. The whole variable domain, filled in from reference TRBV5-1 and TRBJ1-5, reads KAGVTQTPRYLIKTRGQQVTLSCSPISGHRSVSWYQQTPGQGLQFLFEYFSETQRNKGNFPGRFSGRQFSNSRSEMNVSTLELGDSALYLCASSFSGGTYQPQHFGDGTRLSIL.

This chain joins TRBV28 and TRBJ2-5; a weak D match, TRBD2 (6 bases). The CDR3 is 16 residues long. V was cut by 4 bases and J by 7 bases, with 22 bases left in between. Germline V lookup: CDR1 MDHEN, CDR2 SYDVKM. The CDR3 sequence: CASSSAGIVSSRTQYF. The CDR3 bases are TGTGCCAGCAGTTCCGCGGGGATAGTTAGCTCAAGGACCCAGTACTTC.

The V and J genes are TRBV9 and TRBJ2-7; D may be TRBD2 (5 bases). Germline V gives CDR1 SGDLS, CDR2 YYNGEE. The CDR3 covers 14 residues. Trimming took 3 bases from V and 4 from J, leaving 14 bases between them. Here the CDR3 DNA reads TGTGCCAGCAGCGGAGGGTCCGAAGGGTACGAGCAGTACTTC. Encoded protein: CASSGGSEGYEQYF.

This clone was observed a single time. The same CDR3 arises from other DNA sequences in this sample as well. V is TRBV6-5 and J is TRBJ2-2; D gene ambiguous. V dropped 5 bases and J dropped 0 bases, with 10 bases sitting between them. The CDR3 consists of 15 residues. CDR1 and CDR2 from the germline V gene are MNHEY and SVGAGI. CDR3: CASSVTFPNTGELFF. CDR3 sequence (DNA): TGTGCCAGCAGTGTAACATTCCCGAACACCGGGGAGCTGTTTTTT.

The rearrangement uses TRBV5-1 and TRBJ2-1, with 7 nucleotides matching TRBD2. J gave up 0 bases and V 4 bases, and 13 bases lay outside the gene matches. The CDR3 length is 18 residues. Per the germline V gene, CDR1 is SGHRS and CDR2 is YFSETQ. In nucleotides, the CDR3 is TGCGCCAGCAGCCCGGGCTTGTTCGGGACTAACTCCTACAATGAGCAGTTCTTC. Protein sequence: CASSPGLFGTNSYNEQFF.

The chain links TRBV5-1 to TRBJ2-1; TRBD2 agrees at 12 bases. CDR3 length: 16 amino acids. With 4 bases clipped from V and 10 bases from J, the junction kept 12 bases outside the gene matches. Germline lookup yields CDR1 SGHRS and CDR2 YFSETQ. The CDR3 here is CASSVSGLAGTLEQFF. The CDR3 DNA follows: TGCGCCAGCAGCGTGTCGGGACTAGCGGGCACCTTAGAGCAGTTCTTC.

V gene TRBV29-1 combines with J gene TRBJ2-7; 8 bases map to TRBD2. Trimming took 5 bases from V and 4 from J; bases not matched to a gene: 7. Per germline, CDR1 SQVTM and CDR2 ANQGSEA. This CDR3 is 13 amino acids long. CDR3 sequence (DNA): TGCAGCGTTATGACTAGCGTAGTGTACGAGCAGTACTTC. It codes for CSVMTSVVYEQYF.

The chain couples TRBV18 to TRBJ2-7, with a possible D match to TRBD2 (6 bases). The V and J ends lost 0 bases and 7 bases respectively, with 10 bases between them. Germline V gives CDR1 KGHSH, CDR2 LQKENI. The CDR3 contains 13 residues. The CDR3 sequence: CASSPPGDLEQYF. Written as DNA, the CDR3 is TGTGCCAGCTCACCACCAGGGGACTTGGAGCAGTACTTC.

The rearrangement uses TRBV28 and TRBJ2-4; perhaps TRBD2 as D (5 bases). Germline V lookup: CDR1 MDHEN, CDR2 SYDVKM. V was cut by 5 bases and J by 6 bases, with 14 bases left in between. CDR3 length: 14 amino acids. CDR3 sequence: CASSLMDGGNIQYF. CDR3 coding DNA: TGTGCCAGCAGTCTTATGGACGGAGGAAACATTCAGTACTTC.

V usage is TRBV7-9 and J usage is TRBJ2-5; 8 nucleotides align to TRBD1. The CDR3 sequence is 14 residues long. The germline V gene has CDR1 SEHNR and CDR2 FQNEAQ (reference sequence). V gave up 5 bases and J gave up 5 bases; unmatched junction bases: 7. The CDR3 DNA is TGTGCCAGCAGCCTCAGGGGGCAGGGGGAGACCCAGTACTTC. Encoded protein: CASSLRGQGETQYF.

Comment on this clone: At the DNA level, this CDR3 is encoded by other sequences in the same sample as well. CDR3 in amino acids: CASSVEGDSYNEQFF. CDR3 DNA sequence: TGTGCCAGCAGCGTAGAAGGCGACTCTTACAATGAGCAGTTCTTC. The V and J genes are TRBV9 and TRBJ2-1, with no clear D. This CDR3 comprises 15 residues. Germline-derived CDR1 and CDR2 are SGDLS and YYNGEE. The V and J ends lost 0 bases and 4 bases respectively, with 11 bases between them. Variable domain in full (rest from reference TRBV9 and TRBJ2-1): DSGVTQTPKHLITATGQRVTLRCSPRSGDLSVYWYQQSLDQGLQFLIQYYNGEERAKGNILERFSAQQFPDLHSELNLSSLELGDSALYFCASSVEGDSYNEQFFGPGTRLTVL.

The chain joins TRBV28 to TRBJ2-6; D may be TRBD1 (6 bases). V lost 5 bases and J lost 1, with 21 bases in between. Germline V gene lookup returns CDR1 MDHEN and CDR2 SYDVKM. This CDR3 is 19 amino acids long. This chain's CDR3 is CASSQTPLADRSGANVLTF. The CDR3 region has the DNA TGTGCCAGCAGTCAAACACCCCTGGCAGACAGGTCTGGGGCCAACGTCCTGACTTTC.

About this clone: Other DNA sequences in this sample translate to the same CDR3. This chain uses TRBV5-1 with TRBJ2-3; D perhaps matches TRBD2 (6 bases). Trimming shortened V by 4 bases and J by 2 bases, and 11 bases separated the two germline ends. Germline CDR1 SGHRS, CDR2 YFSETQ. This CDR3 is built from 14 residues. The CDR3 coding sequence is TGCGCCAGCAGCCCGGGGGATAACACAGATACGCAGTATTTT. Its protein product is CASSPGDNTDTQYF.

The chain carries TRBV19 and TRBJ2-1, with TRBD2 identical over 9 bases. This CDR3 contains 15 residues. From germline, CDR1 is LNHDA and CDR2 SQIVND (reference sequence). The junction had 9 bases not matched to a gene; V was cut back by 7 bases and J by 5 bases. Here the CDR3 reads CASKTLTSGNNEQFF. DNA of the CDR3: TGTGCCAGTAAGACCCTGACTAGCGGAAACAATGAGCAGTTCTTC.

For the CDR3, the DNA is TGTGCCAGCAGTCCTAGCGGGAGGGCTTTGCAGTACTTC. As protein: CASSPSGRALQYF. This rearrangement joins TRBV28 to TRBJ2-7; TRBD2 agrees at 12 bases. J gave up 9 bases and V 5 bases, and 5 bases lay outside the gene matches. Germline assignment: CDR1 MDHEN and CDR2 SYDVKM. There are 13 residues in the CDR3.

Concerning this clone itself: This specimen includes other DNA sequences encoding the same CDR3. The chain links TRBV13 to TRBJ1-1; D not certain. Between the trimmed V and J ends, which lost 7 bases and 0 bases, there was a span of 15 bases. CDR1 is PRHDT and CDR2 is FYEKMQ in the germline V gene (reference sequence). CDR3 length: 15 amino acids. The CDR3 coding sequence is TGTGCCAGCACCCTGCCCGGGAGCATGAACACTGAAGCTTTCTTT. It translates to CASTLPGSMNTEAFF.

CDR3 sequence: CASSLGTSGSPRGEQFF. CDR3 coding DNA: TGTGCCAGCAGCTTAGGGACTAGCGGGAGTCCCCGGGGGGAGCAGTTCTTC. The chain uses TRBV7-2 and TRBJ2-1, with TRBD2 matching 13 bases. The CDR3 length is 17 residues. The V and J ends lost 1 base and 10 bases, in that order; junction bases with no gene match: 10. Germline V gives CDR1 SGHTA, CDR2 FQGNSA.

The rearrangement links TRBV5-1 to TRBJ2-7; 11 bases map to TRBD2. With V trimmed by 7 bases and J by 4 bases, 4 bases remained unmatched. The CDR3 spans 13 residues. The germline V gene encodes CDR1 SGHRS and CDR2 YFSETQ. CDR3 loop: CASRASGGYEQYF. CDR3 sequence (DNA): TGCGCCAGCCGGGCTAGCGGGGGGTACGAGCAGTACTTC.

CDR3 region: CASSQTGLRGGEKLFF. CDR3 coding DNA: TGCGCCAGCAGCCAAACGGGTCTTCGGGGGGGAGAAAAACTGTTTTTT. J is TRBJ1-4 and V is TRBV4-3; weak D call: TRBD1 (5 bases). V dropped 2 bases and J dropped 8 bases, with 18 bases sitting between them. The germline gives CDR1 LGHNA, CDR2 YSLEER. This CDR3 contains 16 residues.

The V call is TRBV5-1, the J call TRBJ1-4; tentatively, D is TRBD1 (5 bases). Germline V gene data show CDR1 as SGHRS and CDR2 as YFSETQ. This CDR3 has 16 amino acids. Trimming left V 0 bases short and J 2 bases short, with 11 bases between. CDR3 sequence: CASSLGGATTNEKLFF. Here the CDR3 DNA reads TGCGCCAGCAGCTTGGGGGGCGCGACTACTAATGAAAAACTGTTTTTT.

Written as DNA, the CDR3 is TGTGCCAGCAGCTTACGGGGAGCGGGGGTTTACTACGAGCAGTACTTC. Protein product: CASSLRGAGVYYEQYF. The V gene is TRBV7-9, the J gene TRBJ2-7; 8 positions match TRBD2. The J segment lost 3 bases and the V segment lost 2 bases, leaving 9 bases of the junction unmatched. Germline assignment: CDR1 SEHNR and CDR2 FQNEAQ (reference sequence). The CDR3 sequence is 16 residues long.

Turning to this clone: This sequence may be a read error, since a much larger clone differs from it by one base. Other DNA sequences of this sample code for an identical CDR3. J is TRBJ2-5 and V is TRBV5-1; D gene ambiguous. Germline CDR1 SGHRS, CDR2 YFSETQ. CDR3 length: 11 residues. V lost 4 bases, J lost 2 bases, and 3 bases lay in between. In DNA, the CDR3 is TGCGCCAGCAGCGTTCAAGAGACCCAGTACTTC. This encodes CASSVQETQYF.